These 10 T cell receptor beta chains were sequenced from one sample in a study of identifying expanded T cells in peripheral blood. Here immunoSEQ multiplex PCR was the method, and the copy in TCRdb shows in-frame clones only, minus some. The data show about 80,000 clones, 88% seen once. The sequencing input was blood. The source of these receptors is a person aged 18 to 75 in good health.

The chain employs TRBV5-6 and TRBJ1-5; D not certain. CDR3 size: 14 residues. From germline, CDR1 is SGHDT and CDR2 YYEEEE. V was cut by 1 base and J by 9 bases, with 14 bases left in between. The CDR3 nucleotides read TGTGCCAGCAGCTTGTATACAGCCCAAGGGCCCCAGCATTTT. This codes for CASSLYTAQGPQHF.

The chain employs TRBV29-1 and TRBJ2-3; D is uncertain. V lost 0 bases and J 4 bases, leaving 8 bases between the germline ends. Germline-derived CDR1 and CDR2 are SQVTM and ANQGSEA. The CDR3 extends over 13 amino acids. Here the CDR3 reads CSVEDLLADTQYF. CDR3 bases: TGCAGCGTTGAAGATCTTCTGGCAGATACGCAGTATTTT.

This rearrangement joins TRBV15 to TRBJ2-7; D might be TRBD1 (5 bases). Germline CDR1 and CDR2: LNHNV and YYDKDF (reference sequence). The V and J ends lost 1 base and 2 bases respectively, with 15 bases between them. This CDR3 has 16 amino acids. Here the CDR3 reads CATSRGDQGSTYEQYF. As DNA, the CDR3 is TGTGCCACCAGCAGAGGGGATCAGGGATCAACCTACGAGCAGTACTTC.

J is TRBJ2-7 and V is TRBV11-1, with 9 bases identical to TRBD1. Germline loops: CDR1 SGHAT, CDR2 FQDESV (reference sequence). The ends lost 5 bases at V and 6 bases at J; junction bases unmatched: 8. This CDR3 is 14 amino acids long. The CDR3 loop is CASSDWTGVSEQYF. CDR3 DNA: TGTGCCAGCAGCGATTGGACAGGGGTGTCCGAGCAGTACTTC. Combining the CDR3 with reference TRBV11-1 and TRBJ2-7 gives the whole variable domain EAEVAQSPRYKITEKSQAVAFWCDPISGHATLYWYRQILGQGPELLVQFQDESVVDDSQLPKDRFSAERLKGVDSTLKIQPAELGDSAMYLCASSDWTGVSEQYFGPGTRLTVT.

This clone has only one observation. The chain recombines TRBV2 with TRBJ2-5, with D hard to call. This CDR3 is built from 12 residues. Trimming removed 7 bases at V and 5 bases at J, with 11 bases between. The V gene's germline CDR1 is SNHLY and CDR2 FYNNEI. CDR3 residues: CASNQEQETQYF. CDR3 DNA sequence: TGTGCCAGCAATCAGGAGCAGGAGACCCAGTACTTC.

DNA for the CDR3: TGTGCCAGCAGTTCAACTGCTAGCACAGATACGCAGTATTTT. Translation: CASSSTASTDTQYF. The chain has TRBV27 and TRBJ2-3; D remains unclear. Germline CDR1 reads MNHEY; CDR2 reads SMNVEV (reference sequence). This CDR3 has 14 amino acids. V was clipped by 4 bases and J by 0 bases, with 8 bases between them.

The chain recombines TRBV5-6 with TRBJ2-5, with D hard to call. Germline loops: CDR1 SGHDT, CDR2 YYEEEE. The CDR3 consists of 13 residues. With 4 bases removed from V and 2 bases from J, the gap between germline ends came to 9 bases. The CDR3 sequence is CASSHRVQETQYF. CDR3 bases: TGTGCCAGCAGCCACCGGGTACAAGAGACCCAGTACTTC.

This clone was found many times. V gene TRBV11-2 combines with J gene TRBJ2-7; 14 bases line up with TRBD2. This CDR3 contains 15 residues. Germline V gives CDR1 SGHAT, CDR2 FQNNGV. V shed 7 bases, J shed 3 bases, and the junction held 5 bases outside the gene matches. The DNA of the CDR3 is TGTGCCAGCATCAGCGGACTAGCGGGGGGCTACGAGCAGTACTTC. Translated: CASISGLAGGYEQYF. Full variable domain (missing parts from reference TRBV11-2 and TRBJ2-7): EAGVAQSPRYKIIEKRQSVAFWCNPISGHATLYWYQQILGQGPKLLIQFQNNGVVDDSQLPKDRFSAERLKGVDSTLKIQPAKLEDSAVYLCASISGLAGGYEQYFGPGTRLTVT.

This clone was counted once. This chain links TRBV2 with TRBJ2-2, with 11 bases aligning to TRBD1. Germline V gene data show CDR1 as SNHLY and CDR2 as FYNNEI. Trimming removed 4 bases from V and 4 bases from J; junction bases left unmatched: 2. There are 15 residues in the CDR3. The CDR3 region has the DNA TGTGCCAGCAGTGGAGGGACAGGGGGCACCGGGGAGCTGTTTTTT. Its translation: CASSGGTGGTGELFF.

The chain uses TRBV5-8 and TRBJ1-3; the match to TRBD1 covers 9 bases. V dropped 4 bases and J dropped 2; count of bases not matched to a gene: 10. This CDR3 is 17 amino acids long. Looked up from germline, CDR1 is SGHTS and CDR2 is YDEGEE. The CDR3 is CASSPYAGQGTGNTIYF. CDR3 sequence (DNA): TGTGCCAGCAGCCCATACGCCGGACAGGGGACTGGAAACACCATATATTTT.